This T cell receptor beta chain appears in the sequencing data of a study of monozygotic twins with cystic fibrosis. The repertoire was sequenced with immunoSEQ multiplex PCR; TCRdb's copy has only in-frame clones and lacks some. Of just under 20,000 clones in the sample, about 90% were seen once. Germline lookup yields CDR1 WSHSY and CDR2 SAAADI. After removal of 3 bases from V and 2 bases from J, the junction contained 3 bases not matched to a gene. The CDR3 consists of 15 residues. The sequenced material came from blood. This TCR was sampled from a girl aged 2 to 9 with cystic fibrosis. V is TRBV10-2 and J is TRBJ2-2; 7 positions agree with TRBD2. CDR3 amino acids: CASSDLAGNTGELFF. The CDR3 DNA sequence: TGCGCCAGCAGTGATTTAGCGGGTAACACCGGGGAGCTGTTTTTT.